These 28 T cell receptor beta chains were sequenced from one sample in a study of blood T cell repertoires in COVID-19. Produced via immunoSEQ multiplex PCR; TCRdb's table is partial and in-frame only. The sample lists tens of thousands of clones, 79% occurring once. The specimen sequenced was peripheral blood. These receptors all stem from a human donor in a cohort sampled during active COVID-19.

Here the CDR3 reads CASSESVFSTTNEKLFF. For the CDR3, the DNA is TGTGCCAGCAGTGAATCGGTCTTCTCGACAACTAATGAAAAACTGTTTTTT. The J gene is TRBJ1-4, the V gene TRBV25-1; D is uncertain. Germline CDR1 MGHDK, CDR2 SYGVNS. V was pared by 1 base and J by 0 bases, with 12 bases between. CDR3 length: 17 amino acids.

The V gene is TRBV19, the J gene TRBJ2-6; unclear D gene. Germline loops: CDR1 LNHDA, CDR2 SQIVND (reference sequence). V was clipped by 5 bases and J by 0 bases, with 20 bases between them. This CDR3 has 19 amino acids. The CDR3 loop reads CASSAHLRSRLSGANVLTF. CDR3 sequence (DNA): TGTGCCAGTAGTGCCCATCTGCGTTCAAGACTCTCTGGGGCCAACGTCCTGACTTTC. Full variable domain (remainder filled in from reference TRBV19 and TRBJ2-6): DGGITQSPKYLFRKEGQNVTLSCEQNLNHDAMYWYRQDPGQGLRLIYYSQIVNDFQKGDIAEGYSVSREKKESFPLTVTSAQKNPTAFYLCASSAHLRSRLSGANVLTFGAGSRLTVL.

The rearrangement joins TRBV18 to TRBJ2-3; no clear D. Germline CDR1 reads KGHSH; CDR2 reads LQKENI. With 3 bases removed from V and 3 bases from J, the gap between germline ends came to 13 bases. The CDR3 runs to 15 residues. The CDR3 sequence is CASSPVSIGTDTQYF. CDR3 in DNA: TGTGCCAGCTCACCGGTCTCGATCGGGACAGATACGCAGTATTTT.

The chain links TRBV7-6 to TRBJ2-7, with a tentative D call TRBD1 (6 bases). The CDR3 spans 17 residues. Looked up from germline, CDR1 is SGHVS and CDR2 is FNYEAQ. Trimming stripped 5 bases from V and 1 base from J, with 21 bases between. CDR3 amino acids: CASSPSPTGRTSYEQYF. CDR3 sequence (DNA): TGTGCCAGCAGCCCGAGCCCTACAGGGCGGACATCCTACGAGCAGTACTTC. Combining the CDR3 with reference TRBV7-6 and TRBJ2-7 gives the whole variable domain GAGVSQSPRYKVTKRGQDVALRCDPISGHVSLYWYRQALGQGPEFLTYFNYEAQQDKSGLPNDRFSAERPEGSISTLTIQRTEQRDSAMYRCASSPSPTGRTSYEQYFGPGTRLTVT.

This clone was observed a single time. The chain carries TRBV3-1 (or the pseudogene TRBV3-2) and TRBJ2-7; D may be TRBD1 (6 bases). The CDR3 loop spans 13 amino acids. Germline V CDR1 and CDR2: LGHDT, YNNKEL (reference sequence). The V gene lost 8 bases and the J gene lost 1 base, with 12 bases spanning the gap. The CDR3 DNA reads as TGTGCCAGCGGCCCAGGACAGTCCTACGAGCAGTACTTC. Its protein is CASGPGQSYEQYF.

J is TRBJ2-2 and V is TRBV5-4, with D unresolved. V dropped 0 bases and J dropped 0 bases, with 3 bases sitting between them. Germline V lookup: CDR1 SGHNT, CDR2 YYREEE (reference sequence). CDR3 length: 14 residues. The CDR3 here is CASSLVTNTGELFF. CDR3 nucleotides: TGTGCCAGCAGCTTGGTAACGAACACCGGGGAGCTGTTTTTT.

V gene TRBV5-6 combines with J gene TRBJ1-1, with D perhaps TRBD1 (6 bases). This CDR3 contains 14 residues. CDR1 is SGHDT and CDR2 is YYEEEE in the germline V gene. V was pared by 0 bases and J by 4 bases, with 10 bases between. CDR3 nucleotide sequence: TGTGCCAGCAGCTTGGGACAGGAGTCCACTGAAGCTTTCTTT. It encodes CASSLGQESTEAFF.

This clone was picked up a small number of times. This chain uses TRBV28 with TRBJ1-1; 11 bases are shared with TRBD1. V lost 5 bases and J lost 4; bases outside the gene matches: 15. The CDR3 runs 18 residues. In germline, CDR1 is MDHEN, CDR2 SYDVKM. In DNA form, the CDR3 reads TGTGCCAGCAGTCGTCTCGGGACAGGGGGTTCGAAGGGCACTGAAGCTTTCTTT. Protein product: CASSRLGTGGSKGTEAFF. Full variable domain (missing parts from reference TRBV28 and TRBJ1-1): DVKVTQSSRYLVKRTGEKVFLECVQDMDHENMFWYRQDPGLGLRLIYFSYDVKMKEKGDIPEGYSVSREKKERFSLILESASTNQTSMYLCASSRLGTGGSKGTEAFFGQGTRLTVV.

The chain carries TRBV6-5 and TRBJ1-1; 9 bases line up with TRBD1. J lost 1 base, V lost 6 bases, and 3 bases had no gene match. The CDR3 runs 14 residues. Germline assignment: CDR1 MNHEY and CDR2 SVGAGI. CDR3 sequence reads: CASRRTGENTEAFF. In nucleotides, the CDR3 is TGTGCCAGCAGGAGGACAGGGGAGAACACTGAAGCTTTCTTT.

The CDR3 region is CASSFGLAGETQYF. DNA of the CDR3: TGTGCCAGCAGCTTCGGACTAGCGGGAGAGACCCAGTACTTC. V gene TRBV5-4 combines with J gene TRBJ2-5; 11 bases map to TRBD2. This CDR3 has 14 residues. Trimming took 2 bases from V and 4 from J; bases not matched to a gene: 1. Germline CDR1 SGHNT, CDR2 YYREEE (reference sequence).

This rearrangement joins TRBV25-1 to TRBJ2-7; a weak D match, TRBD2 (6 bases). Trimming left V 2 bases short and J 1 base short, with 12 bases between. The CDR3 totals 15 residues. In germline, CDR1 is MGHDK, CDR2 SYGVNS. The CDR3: CASSEAGRGSYEQYF. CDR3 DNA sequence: TGTGCCAGCAGTGAAGCGGGACGAGGGTCCTACGAGCAGTACTTC.

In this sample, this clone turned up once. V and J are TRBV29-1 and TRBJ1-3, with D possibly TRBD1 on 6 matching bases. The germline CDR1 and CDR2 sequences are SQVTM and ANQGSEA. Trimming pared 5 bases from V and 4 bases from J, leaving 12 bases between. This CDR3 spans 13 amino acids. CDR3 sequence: CSVSTGLGNTIYF. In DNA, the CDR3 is TGCAGCGTTTCTACAGGGTTAGGAAACACCATATATTTT. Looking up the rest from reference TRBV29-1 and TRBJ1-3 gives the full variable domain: SAVISQKPSRDICQRGTSLTIQCQVDSQVTMMFWYRQQPGQSLTLIATANQGSEATYESGFVIDKFPISRPNLTFSTLTVSNMSPEDSSIYLCSVSTGLGNTIYFGEGSWLTVV.

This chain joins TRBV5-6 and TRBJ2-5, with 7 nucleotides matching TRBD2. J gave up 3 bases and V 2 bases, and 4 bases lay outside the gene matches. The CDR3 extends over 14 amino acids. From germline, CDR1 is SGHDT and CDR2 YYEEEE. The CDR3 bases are TGTGCCAGCAGCTTACTAGCGAGAAAAGAGACCCAGTACTTC. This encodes CASSLLARKETQYF.

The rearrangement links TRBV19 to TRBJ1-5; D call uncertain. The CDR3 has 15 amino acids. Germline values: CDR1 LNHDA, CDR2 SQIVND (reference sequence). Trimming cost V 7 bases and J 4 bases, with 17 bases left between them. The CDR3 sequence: CASMAFWQDNQPQHF. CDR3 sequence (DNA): TGTGCCAGTATGGCTTTTTGGCAGGATAATCAGCCCCAGCATTTT.

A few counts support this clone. This CDR3 is CASSLAAGRSTDTQYF. The CDR3 nucleotides read TGTGCCAGCAGCTTAGCGGCGGGCAGAAGCACAGATACGCAGTATTTT. This chain connects TRBV5-4 to TRBJ2-3, with D perhaps matching TRBD2 (5 bases). The CDR3 runs 16 residues. CDR1 is SGHNT, CDR2 YYREEE, per germline (reference sequence). V was pared by 2 bases and J by 0 bases, with 13 bases between.

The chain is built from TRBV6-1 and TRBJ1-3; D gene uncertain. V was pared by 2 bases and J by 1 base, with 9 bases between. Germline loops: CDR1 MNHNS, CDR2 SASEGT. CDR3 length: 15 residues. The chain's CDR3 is CASSELRTSGNTIYF. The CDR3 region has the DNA TGTGCCAGCAGTGAACTGAGGACTTCTGGAAACACCATATATTTT.

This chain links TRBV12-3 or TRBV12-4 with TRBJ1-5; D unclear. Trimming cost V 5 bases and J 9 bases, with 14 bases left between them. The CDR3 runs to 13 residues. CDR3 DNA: TGTGCCAGCAGTAGGACGGACTTGGGGCCCCAGCATTTT. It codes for CASSRTDLGPQHF.

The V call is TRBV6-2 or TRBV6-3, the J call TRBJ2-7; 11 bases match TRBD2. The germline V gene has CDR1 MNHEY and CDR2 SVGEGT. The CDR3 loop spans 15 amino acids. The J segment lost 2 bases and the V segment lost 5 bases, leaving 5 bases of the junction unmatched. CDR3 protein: CASSARLAGTYEQYF. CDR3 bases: TGTGCCAGCAGTGCCCGACTAGCGGGAACCTACGAGCAGTACTTC.

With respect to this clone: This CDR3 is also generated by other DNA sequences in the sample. As DNA, the CDR3 is TGTGCCAGCTCACCCGGCGGGGACACTGAAGCTTTCTTT. Its translation: CASSPGGDTEAFF. The chain joins TRBV18 to TRBJ1-1; no definite D call. CDR3 size: 13 residues. The germline V gene encodes CDR1 KGHSH and CDR2 LQKENI. V lost 3 bases to trimming and J lost 3 bases, with 8 bases between them.

The CDR3 is CASSIQGFQETQYF. CDR3 DNA: TGTGCCAGCAGTATACAGGGTTTCCAAGAGACCCAGTACTTC. J is TRBJ2-5 and V is TRBV28, with D perhaps TRBD1 (6 bases). Germline V gives CDR1 MDHEN, CDR2 SYDVKM. The CDR3 extends over 14 amino acids. Trimming removed 5 bases from V and 1 base from J, with 11 bases in between. Looking up the rest from reference TRBV28 and TRBJ2-5 gives the full variable domain: DVKVTQSSRYLVKRTGEKVFLECVQDMDHENMFWYRQDPGLGLRLIYFSYDVKMKEKGDIPEGYSVSREKKERFSLILESASTNQTSMYLCASSIQGFQETQYFGPGTRLLVL.

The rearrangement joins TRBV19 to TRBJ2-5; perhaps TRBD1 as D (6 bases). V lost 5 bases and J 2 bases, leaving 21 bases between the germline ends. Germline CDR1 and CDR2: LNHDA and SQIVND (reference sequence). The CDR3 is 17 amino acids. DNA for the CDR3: TGTGCCAGTAGTGAGATTGTCGGGACACAGAAACAAGAGACCCAGTACTTC. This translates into CASSEIVGTQKQETQYF.

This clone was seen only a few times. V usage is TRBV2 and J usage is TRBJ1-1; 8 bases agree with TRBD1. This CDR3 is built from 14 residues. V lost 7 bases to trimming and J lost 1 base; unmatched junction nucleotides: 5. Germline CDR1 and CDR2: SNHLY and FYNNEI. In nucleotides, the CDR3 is TGTGCCAGCATCCCGGACAGGGAGAACACTGAAGCTTTCTTT. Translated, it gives CASIPDRENTEAFF.

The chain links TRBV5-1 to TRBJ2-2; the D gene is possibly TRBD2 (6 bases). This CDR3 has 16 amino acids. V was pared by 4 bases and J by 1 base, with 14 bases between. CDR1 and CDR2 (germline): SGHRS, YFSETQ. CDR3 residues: CASSRGTGVNTGELFF. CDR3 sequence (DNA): TGCGCCAGCAGCCGGGGAACGGGAGTGAACACCGGGGAGCTGTTTTTT.

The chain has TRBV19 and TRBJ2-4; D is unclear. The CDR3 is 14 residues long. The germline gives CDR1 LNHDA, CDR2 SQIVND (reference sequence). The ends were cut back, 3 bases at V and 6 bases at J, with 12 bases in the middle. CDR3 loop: CASSIGPDGNIQYF. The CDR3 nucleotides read TGTGCCAGTAGTATTGGGCCTGACGGAAACATTCAGTACTTC. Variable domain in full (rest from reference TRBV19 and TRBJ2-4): DGGITQSPKYLFRKEGQNVTLSCEQNLNHDAMYWYRQDPGQGLRLIYYSQIVNDFQKGDIAEGYSVSREKKESFPLTVTSAQKNPTAFYLCASSIGPDGNIQYFGAGTRLSVL.

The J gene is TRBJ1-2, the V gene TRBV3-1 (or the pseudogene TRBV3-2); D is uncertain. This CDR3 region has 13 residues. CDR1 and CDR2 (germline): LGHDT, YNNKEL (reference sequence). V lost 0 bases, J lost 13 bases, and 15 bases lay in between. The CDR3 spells CASSQDMGASSTF. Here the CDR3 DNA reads TGTGCCAGCAGCCAAGATATGGGAGCTTCTAGCACCTTC.

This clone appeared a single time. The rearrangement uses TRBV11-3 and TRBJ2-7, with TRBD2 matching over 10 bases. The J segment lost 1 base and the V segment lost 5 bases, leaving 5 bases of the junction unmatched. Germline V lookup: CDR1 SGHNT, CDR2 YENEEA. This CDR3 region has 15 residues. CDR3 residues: CASSRTSGESYEQYF. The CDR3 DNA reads TGTGCCAGCAGCCGTACTAGCGGGGAATCCTACGAGCAGTACTTC. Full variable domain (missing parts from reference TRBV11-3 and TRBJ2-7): EAGVVQSPRYKIIEKKQPVAFWCNPISGHNTLYWYLQNLGQGPELLIRYENEEAVDDSQLPKDRFSAERLKGVDSTLKIQPAELGDSAVYLCASSRTSGESYEQYFGPGTRLTVT.

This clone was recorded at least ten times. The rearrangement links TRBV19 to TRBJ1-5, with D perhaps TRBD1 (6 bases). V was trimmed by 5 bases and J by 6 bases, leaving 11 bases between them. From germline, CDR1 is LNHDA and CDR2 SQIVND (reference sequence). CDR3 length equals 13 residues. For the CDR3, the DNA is TGTGCCAGTAGTGGCGACAGGAGTCAGCCCCAGCATTTT. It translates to CASSGDRSQPQHF.

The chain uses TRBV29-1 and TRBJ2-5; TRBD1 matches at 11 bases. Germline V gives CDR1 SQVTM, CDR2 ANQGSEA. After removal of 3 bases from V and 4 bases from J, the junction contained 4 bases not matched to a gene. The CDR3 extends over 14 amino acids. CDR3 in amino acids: CSVDWDRGGETQYF. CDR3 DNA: TGCAGCGTTGATTGGGACAGGGGGGGAGAGACCCAGTACTTC.